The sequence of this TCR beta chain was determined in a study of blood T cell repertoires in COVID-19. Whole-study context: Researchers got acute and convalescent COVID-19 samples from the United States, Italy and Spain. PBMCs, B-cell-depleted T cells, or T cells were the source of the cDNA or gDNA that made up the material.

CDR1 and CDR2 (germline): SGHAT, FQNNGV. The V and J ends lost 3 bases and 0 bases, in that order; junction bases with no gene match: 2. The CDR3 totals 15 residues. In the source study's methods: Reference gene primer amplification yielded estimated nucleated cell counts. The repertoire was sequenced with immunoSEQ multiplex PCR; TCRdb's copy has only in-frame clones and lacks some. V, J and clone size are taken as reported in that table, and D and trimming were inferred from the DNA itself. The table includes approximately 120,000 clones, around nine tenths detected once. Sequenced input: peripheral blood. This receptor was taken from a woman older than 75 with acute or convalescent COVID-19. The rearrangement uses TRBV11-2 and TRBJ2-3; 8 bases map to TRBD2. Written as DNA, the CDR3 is TGTGCCAGCAGCTTCCGCGGGAGGAGCACAGATACGCAGTATTTT. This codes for CASSFRGRSTDTQYF.